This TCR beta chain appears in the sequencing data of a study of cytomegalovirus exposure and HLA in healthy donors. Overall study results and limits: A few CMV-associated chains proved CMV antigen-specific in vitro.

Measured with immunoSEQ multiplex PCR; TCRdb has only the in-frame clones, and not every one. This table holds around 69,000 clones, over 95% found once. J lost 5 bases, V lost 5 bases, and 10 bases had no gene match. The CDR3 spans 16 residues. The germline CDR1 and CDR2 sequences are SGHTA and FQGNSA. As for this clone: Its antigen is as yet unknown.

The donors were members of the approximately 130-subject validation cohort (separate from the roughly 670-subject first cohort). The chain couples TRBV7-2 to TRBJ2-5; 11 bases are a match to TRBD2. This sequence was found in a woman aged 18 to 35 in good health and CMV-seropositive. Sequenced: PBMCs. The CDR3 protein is CASSRSTSGSFETQYF. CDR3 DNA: TGTGCCAGCAGCCGGTCCACTAGCGGGAGTTTTGAGACCCAGTACTTC. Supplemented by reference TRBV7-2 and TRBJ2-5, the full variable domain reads GAGVSQSPSNKVTEKGKDVELRCDPISGHTALYWYRQSLGQGLEFLIYFQGNSAPDKSGLPSDRFSAERTGGSVSTLTIQRTQQEDSAVYLCASSRSTSGSFETQYFGPGTRLLVL.